This TCR beta chain was captured in a study of regulatory T cells in long-lasting Graves disease. The CDR3 is 14 residues long. Germline CDR1 MNHEY, CDR2 SVGAGI. The ends lost 4 bases at V and 7 bases at J; junction bases unmatched: 6. Sample time point: newly diagnosed GD, antithyroid drugs for less than 3 months. PBMC RNA served as the TCR library source. Findings of the study overall: New patients shared 966 public clonotypes, fewer than the 2,500 to 3,000 shared by persistent patients. Persistent disease showed a preference for TRBV28, TRBJ1-2 and TRBJ2-5.

Only a few counts were recorded for this clonotype. Its antigen is not identified. Assembly of TCR beta libraries relied on iRepertoire HTBI primers together with Arm-PCR of CDR3 regions. MiXCR was run by TCRdb on the multiplex PCR reads, yielding one entry per CDR3 protein. The sample has a few hundred thousand distinct CDR3 sequences; 12% are singletons. This sample was also put to use in a study of T cells in Graves' hyperthyroidism and ophthalmopathy. This second report adds: The HTBI primer set served for first-round RT-PCR of the TCR CDR3.

This chain links TRBV6-5 with TRBJ2-2, with 7 bases lining up with TRBD1. The sequence was collected from a woman aged 18-29 years with Graves disease. This specimen consisted of peripheral blood mononuclear cells (PBMCs), obtained at new diagnosis, from a patient treated with antithyroid drugs. CDR3 amino acids: CASSSGTVIGELFF. DNA for the CDR3: TGTGCCAGCAGTTCCGGGACAGTTATCGGGGAGCTGTTTTTT.